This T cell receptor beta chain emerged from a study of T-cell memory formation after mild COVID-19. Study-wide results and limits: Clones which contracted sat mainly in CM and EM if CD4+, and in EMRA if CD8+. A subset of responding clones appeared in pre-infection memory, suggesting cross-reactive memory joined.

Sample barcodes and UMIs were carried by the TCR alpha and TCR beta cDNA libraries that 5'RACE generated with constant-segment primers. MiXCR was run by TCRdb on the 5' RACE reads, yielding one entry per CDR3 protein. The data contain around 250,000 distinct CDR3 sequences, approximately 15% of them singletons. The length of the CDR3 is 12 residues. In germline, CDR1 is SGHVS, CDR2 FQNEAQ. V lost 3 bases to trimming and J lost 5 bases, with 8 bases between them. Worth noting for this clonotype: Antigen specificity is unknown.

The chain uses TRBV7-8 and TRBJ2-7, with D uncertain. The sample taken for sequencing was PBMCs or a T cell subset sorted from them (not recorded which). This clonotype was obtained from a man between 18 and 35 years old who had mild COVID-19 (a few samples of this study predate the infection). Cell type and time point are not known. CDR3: CASSFRVDEQYV. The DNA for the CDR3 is TGTGCCAGCAGCTTTAGGGTTGACGAGCAGTACGTC.